Presented here are 27 T cell receptor beta chains from one specimen sequenced in a study of CD4+ T cells in melanoma. Clones were read by immunoSEQ multiplex PCR, and TCRdb kept only the in-frame ones, dropping some. The table shows some 5,000 clones, with roughly two thirds occurring only once. The sequencing sample was made of cells from a culture (not recorded whether cultured in vitro). The source of these receptors is a human donor with melanoma.

This clone was seen a few times. The chain carries TRBV7-2 and TRBJ2-7, with 9 bases that match TRBD1. J lost 4 bases, V lost 5 bases, and 6 bases had no gene match. The CDR3 length is 14 residues. The germline V gene has CDR1 SGHTA and CDR2 FQGNSA. CDR3 sequence: CASSRDREQYEQYF. CDR3 in DNA: TGTGCCAGCAGCCGGGACAGGGAGCAATACGAGCAGTACTTC.

A remark on this clone: One end of the junction varies from germline; a read error may be responsible. The chain couples TRBV7-7 to TRBJ2-1; D not certain. Germline assignment: CDR1 SSHAT and CDR2 FNYEAQ (reference sequence). The CDR3 loop spans 14 amino acids. The CDR3 here is CASSLGGTYNEQFF. The CDR3 coding sequence is TGTGCTAGCAGCTTAGGCGGTACCTACAATGAGCAGTTCTTC.

The chain carries TRBV15 and TRBJ2-2; D might be TRBD2 (6 bases). V gave up 0 bases and J gave up 2 bases, with 7 bases separating them. CDR3 length: 15 residues. Germline CDR1 LNHNV, CDR2 YYDKDF (reference sequence). For the CDR3, the DNA is TGTGCCACCAGCAGAGAGGGGGGAAACACCGGGGAGCTGTTTTTT. This gives the protein CATSREGGNTGELFF.

This clone was picked up a small number of times. This chain links TRBV5-5 with TRBJ2-7; 7 bases map to TRBD1. The CDR3 has 15 residues. Germline assignment: CDR1 SGHKS and CDR2 YYEKEE (reference sequence). V lost 4 bases and J lost 4; bases outside the gene matches: 11. The CDR3 reads CASSKGQAISYEQYF. The CDR3 DNA is TGTGCCAGCAGCAAAGGACAGGCAATATCGTACGAGCAGTACTTC.

The V gene is TRBV5-1, the J gene TRBJ1-2, with a possible D match to TRBD1 (6 bases). V shed 4 bases and J shed 3 bases, with 10 bases lying between them. The CDR3 loop spans 13 amino acids. The V gene's germline CDR1 is SGHRS and CDR2 YFSETQ. CDR3 loop: CASSPDRYYGYTF. The CDR3 DNA reads as TGCGCCAGCAGCCCAGACAGGTACTATGGCTACACCTTC.

V usage is TRBV28 and J usage is TRBJ1-1; D unclear. V lost 5 bases, J lost 3 bases, and 13 bases lay in between. Looked up from germline, CDR1 is MDHEN and CDR2 is SYDVKM. This CDR3 spans 14 amino acids. The CDR3 sequence is CASSPTLLYTEAFF. CDR3 DNA: TGTGCCAGCAGTCCGACACTACTTTACACTGAAGCTTTCTTT.

This chain connects TRBV7-9 to TRBJ2-3; D is unclear. Between the trimmed V and J ends, which lost 1 base and 6 bases, there was a span of 5 bases. The germline CDR1 and CDR2 sequences are SEHNR and FQNEAQ (reference sequence). There are 12 residues in the CDR3. Here the CDR3 reads CASSLEPDTQYF. The CDR3 DNA is TGTGCCAGCAGCTTAGAACCTGATACGCAGTATTTT.

The rearrangement joins TRBV25-1 to TRBJ2-5; D tentatively fits TRBD1 or TRBD2 (6 bases each). The CDR3 has 14 amino acids. The germline V and J ends were trimmed by 5 bases and 4 bases, with 14 bases remaining between them. Germline V gene data show CDR1 as MGHDK and CDR2 as SYGVNS. The CDR3 spells CASSLPGAGETQYF. The CDR3 DNA reads TGTGCCAGCAGTCTTCCGGGGGCGGGAGAGACCCAGTACTTC.

The chain joins TRBV3-1 (or the pseudogene TRBV3-2) to TRBJ2-3; TRBD2 matches 13 bases. CDR1 is LGHDT, CDR2 YNNKEL, per germline (reference sequence). The length of the CDR3 is 19 residues. The V gene end was trimmed by 0 bases and the J gene end by 0 bases; junction bases not matched to a gene: 6. CDR3 sequence (DNA): TGTGCCAGCAGCCAAGATGTGAGGACTAGCGGGGGCAGCACAGATACGCAGTATTTT. Translating it yields CASSQDVRTSGGSTDTQYF.

J is TRBJ1-2 and V is TRBV4-2; maybe TRBD1 (6 bases). The V gene's germline CDR1 is LGHNA and CDR2 YNFKEQ. This CDR3 comprises 15 residues. V was clipped by 0 bases and J by 4 bases, with 12 bases between them. The CDR3 spells CASSQESGTFYGYTF. CDR3 nucleotide sequence: TGTGCCAGCAGCCAAGAATCCGGGACATTCTATGGCTACACCTTC.

The CDR3 DNA reads TGTGCCAGCAGCTCGGACAGGGGGTGGGGGGAGCTGTTTTTT. It codes for CASSSDRGWGELFF. The J gene is TRBJ2-2, the V gene TRBV28; 10 nucleotides line up with TRBD1. This CDR3 region has 14 residues. CDR1 and CDR2 (germline): MDHEN, SYDVKM. J lost 8 bases, V lost 6 bases, and 6 bases had no gene match.

The chain uses TRBV27 and TRBJ2-1, with unresolved D. In germline, CDR1 is MNHEY, CDR2 SMNVEV (reference sequence). The CDR3 sequence is 15 residues long. Trimming took off 8 bases at V and 9 bases at J, with 23 bases between the two ends. This chain's CDR3 is CASSLTPGRAVEQFF. The CDR3 DNA follows: TGTGCCAGCTCCTTAACCCCAGGCAGAGCAGTTGAGCAGTTCTTC.

The gene calls are TRBV29-1 and TRBJ2-3, with D possibly matching TRBD2 (6 bases). V was clipped by 4 bases and J by 5 bases, with 16 bases between them. This CDR3 region has 14 residues. CDR1 is SQVTM and CDR2 is ANQGSEA in the germline V gene. The DNA of the CDR3 is TGCAGCGTTGTGGGGCGGGGCGGGTTAGATACGCAGTATTTT. It yields the protein CSVVGRGGLDTQYF.

This clone was detected only a few times. The gene calls are TRBV6-5 and TRBJ2-1, with D tentatively TRBD1 (5 bases). Deletions cut 2 bases from V and 8 bases from J, with 10 bases between. Germline loops: CDR1 MNHEY, CDR2 SVGAGI. The CDR3 covers 13 residues. CDR3: CASSYRQSYEQFF. CDR3 nucleotide sequence: TGTGCCAGCAGTTACCGACAGTCCTATGAGCAGTTCTTC.

The chain joins TRBV5-1 to TRBJ2-2; D is perhaps TRBD2 (5 bases). V lost 7 bases and J lost 7, with 11 bases in between. CDR3 size: 12 residues. CDR1 is SGHRS, CDR2 YFSETQ, per germline. The CDR3 loop reads CASLAEDGELFF. CDR3 DNA: TGCGCCAGCCTTGCGGAGGACGGGGAGCTGTTTTTT.

This chain joins TRBV20-1 and TRBJ1-5; D not resolved. V was cut by 3 bases and J by 0 bases, with 0 bases left in between. The CDR3 totals 11 residues. Germline CDR1 DFQATT, CDR2 SNEGSKA (reference sequence). CDR3 nucleotides: TGCAGTGCTAGTAGCAATCAGCCCCAGCATTTT. Its translation is CSASSNQPQHF.

The chain recombines TRBV19 with TRBJ1-5; 7 bases align to TRBD1. Germline CDR1 reads LNHDA; CDR2 reads SQIVND (reference sequence). This CDR3 comprises 14 residues. With 8 bases clipped from V and 7 bases from J, the junction kept 11 bases outside the gene matches. The CDR3 nucleotides are TGTGCCAGTGCCCCAGGGGGGCCAGGGCAGCCCCAGCATTTT. Translated: CASAPGGPGQPQHF.

In this sample, this clone turned up a few times. The rearrangement joins TRBV29-1 to TRBJ2-1; a weak D match, TRBD2 (5 bases). Germline V CDR1 and CDR2: SQVTM, ANQGSEA. Trimming cost V 0 bases and J 2 bases, with 14 bases left between them. This CDR3 has 16 residues. The CDR3, as DNA: TGCAGCGTTGAAGATCCGGGCAGGAGGACCTACAATGAGCAGTTCTTC. This sequence encodes CSVEDPGRRTYNEQFF.

The chain is built from TRBV5-1 and TRBJ2-7; 7 bases match TRBD1. CDR3 length: 13 amino acids. V shed 1 base, J shed 6 bases, and the junction held 4 bases outside the gene matches. Germline CDR1 SGHRS, CDR2 YFSETQ. Written as DNA, the CDR3 is TGCGCCAGCAGCTTGCGGACAGGAGTCGAGCAGTACTTC. It yields the protein CASSLRTGVEQYF.

The chain couples TRBV7-6 to TRBJ1-1; D is perhaps TRBD1 (6 bases). Trimming left V 2 bases short and J 0 bases short, with 13 bases between. This CDR3 spans 16 amino acids. Per germline, CDR1 SGHVS and CDR2 FNYEAQ. The DNA of the CDR3 is TGTGCCAGCAGCTTATACGAGAGGGGGATGAACACTGAAGCTTTCTTT. Protein product: CASSLYERGMNTEAFF.

This clone was seen just once. The rearrangement joins TRBV9 to TRBJ1-2; 9 bases align to TRBD1. The CDR3 loop spans 15 amino acids. J lost 4 bases, V lost 3 bases, and 7 bases had no gene match. The germline CDR1 and CDR2 sequences are SGDLS and YYNGEE. CDR3 sequence reads: CASSGEDRGSYGYTF. CDR3 bases: TGTGCCAGCAGCGGAGAGGACAGGGGCTCCTATGGCTACACCTTC.

The CDR3 nucleotides read TGCGCCAGCAGCCAAGATTCGGGGGGTCGGGCTGAAGCTTTCTTT. Encoded protein: CASSQDSGGRAEAFF. V is TRBV4-3 and J is TRBJ1-1, with TRBD1 as a possible D gene (5 bases). Germline loops: CDR1 LGHNA, CDR2 YSLEER. The V and J ends lost 0 bases and 6 bases respectively, with 14 bases between them. The CDR3 loop spans 15 amino acids.

The chain combines TRBV27 with TRBJ2-7, with D tentatively TRBD2 (5 bases). The CDR3 loop spans 14 amino acids. CDR1 MNHEY and CDR2 SMNVEV come from the germline V gene (reference sequence). V lost 0 bases, J lost 1 base, and 7 bases lay in between. Here the CDR3 reads CASSLSGVSYEQYF. In DNA, the CDR3 is TGTGCCAGCAGTTTATCCGGGGTATCCTACGAGCAGTACTTC.

The gene calls are TRBV7-2 and TRBJ1-2; D ambiguous. The CDR3 spans 14 residues. Germline CDR1 is SGHTA and CDR2 is FQGNSA. V dropped 0 bases and J dropped 1 base, with 6 bases sitting between them. The CDR3 DNA sequence: TGTGCCAGCAGCTTAGCGTTGAATAACTATGGCTACACCTTC. The encoded protein is CASSLALNNYGYTF.

The rearrangement joins TRBV19 to TRBJ2-2; the match to TRBD2 covers 7 bases. The CDR3 covers 14 residues. Germline lookup yields CDR1 LNHDA and CDR2 SQIVND (reference sequence). The J segment lost 3 bases and the V segment lost 9 bases, leaving 7 bases of the junction unmatched. The CDR3 spells CASELLAHTGELFF. As DNA, the CDR3 is TGTGCCAGCGAACTACTAGCGCACACCGGGGAGCTGTTTTTT.

Turning to this clone: Within the sample, other DNA sequences also encode this same CDR3. The chain couples TRBV9 to TRBJ2-3; D call uncertain. CDR3 length: 12 residues. Germline loops: CDR1 SGDLS, CDR2 YYNGEE. Between the trimmed V and J ends, which lost 0 bases and 3 bases, there was a span of 2 bases. The CDR3 DNA is TGTGCCAGCAGCGTAGGTACAGATACGCAGTATTTT. It specifies CASSVGTDTQYF.

CDR3: CASSHLRTDRSYEQYF. CDR3 sequence (DNA): TGTGCCAGCAGCCACCTACGGACAGACCGCTCCTACGAGCAGTACTTC. V gene TRBV11-2 combines with J gene TRBJ2-7; D perhaps matches TRBD1 (6 bases). The CDR3 totals 16 residues. With 5 bases removed from V and 0 bases from J, the gap between germline ends came to 17 bases. Per the germline V gene, CDR1 is SGHAT and CDR2 is FQNNGV.